A single sample is the source of the 8 T cell receptor beta chains below, sequenced in a study of regulatory T cells in long-lasting Graves disease. Time point given: newly diagnosed GD, antithyroid drugs for less than 3 months. TCR sequences were obtained from RNA taken from PBMCs. Arm-PCR of CDR3 regions and iRepertoire HTBI primers were the basis on which TCR beta libraries were built. TCRdb fed the multiplex PCR reads into MiXCR, producing one record per CDR3 protein. The profile shows 350,000 to 550,000 distinct CDR3 sequences, about 16% of them singletons. These same data were also listed under a study on T cells in Graves' hyperthyroidism and ophthalmopathy.

The sample here was peripheral blood mononuclear cells (PBMCs), taken at new diagnosis, from a patient treated with antithyroid drugs. The source of these receptors is a woman aged 18-29 years with Graves disease.

The gene calls are TRBV6-1 and TRBJ1-1; 9 bases are a match to TRBD1. Germline loops: CDR1 MNHNS, CDR2 SASEGT. CDR3 length: 15 residues. V shed 5 bases, J shed 6 bases, and the junction held 10 bases outside the gene matches. For the CDR3, the DNA is TGTGCCAGCAGTAAAACAGGGGGCTGGTTGGCTGAAGCTTTCTTT. Translation: CASSKTGGWLAEAFF.

This chain uses TRBV18 with TRBJ2-4; 7 nucleotides agree with TRBD1. Germline-derived CDR1 and CDR2 are KGHSH and LQKENI. This CDR3 region has 16 residues. Trimming cost V 3 bases and J 0 bases; bases outside gene matches: 5. CDR3 bases: TGTGCCAGCTCACCTAGGGGGCAGGAAGCCAAAAACATTCAGTACTTC. The encoded protein is CASSPRGQEAKNIQYF.

This clonotype turned up a few times. The gene calls are TRBV7-2 and TRBJ2-2; D remains unclear. CDR1 is SGHTA and CDR2 is FQGNSA in the germline V gene. V was pared by 2 bases and J by 6 bases, with 4 bases between. This CDR3 contains 12 residues. CDR3 nucleotide sequence: TGTGCCAGCAGCTTAACCTCCGGGGAGCTGTTTTTT. Its protein is CASSLTSGELFF.

This rearrangement joins TRBV27 to TRBJ1-5; TRBD1 might be the D (6 bases). Germline V gives CDR1 MNHEY, CDR2 SMNVEV (reference sequence). This CDR3 contains 15 residues. The V gene lost 7 bases and the J gene lost 6 bases, with 19 bases spanning the gap. DNA for the CDR3: TGTGCCAGCACAAGTTTAGGGGGGGCTGGTCAGCCCCAGCATTTT. Its translation: CASTSLGGAGQPQHF.

J is TRBJ2-7 and V is TRBV11-3; 8 positions match TRBD1. The CDR3 runs to 15 residues. Germline V CDR1 and CDR2: SGHNT, YENEEA. The V and J ends lost 4 bases and 4 bases, in that order; junction bases with no gene match: 9. Here the CDR3 reads CASSSSPGQVYEQYF. DNA for the CDR3: TGTGCCAGCAGCTCAAGCCCGGGACAGGTTTACGAGCAGTACTTC.

The chain couples TRBV7-2 to TRBJ1-2; D gene ambiguous. The V end was cut by 3 bases, the J end by 2 bases, with 7 bases between. This CDR3 region has 13 residues. CDR1 is SGHTA and CDR2 is FQGNSA in the germline V gene. In DNA, the CDR3 is TGTGCCAGCAGCTTCGTCTCGAACTATGGCTACACCTTC. Translating gives CASSFVSNYGYTF.

Only a few counts were recorded for this clonotype. This chain uses TRBV13 with TRBJ2-1; no definite D call. Trimming cost V 4 bases and J 10 bases, with 14 bases left between them. Germline V gene lookup returns CDR1 PRHDT and CDR2 FYEKMQ (reference sequence). This CDR3 is built from 13 residues. CDR3 protein: CASSWTARAEQFF. The CDR3 DNA sequence: TGTGCCAGCAGCTGGACCGCACGGGCAGAGCAGTTCTTC.

The chain carries TRBV24-1 and TRBJ2-1, with 12 bases aligning to TRBD2. CDR1 KGHDR and CDR2 SFDVKD come from the germline V gene. Trimming cost V 4 bases and J 5 bases; bases outside gene matches: 8. This CDR3 contains 17 residues. This CDR3 reads CATSDPTSGSPNNEQFF. CDR3 bases: TGTGCCACCAGTGACCCGACTAGCGGGAGTCCCAACAATGAGCAGTTCTTC.